This entry lists 24 T cell receptor beta chains sequenced from one sample in a study of cytomegalovirus exposure and HLA in healthy donors. Data came from immunoSEQ multiplex PCR; TCRdb stores just in-frame clones and leaves some out. The sample carries roughly 130,000 clones, 80% to 90% recorded once. The sample was PBMCs. These receptors were obtained from a woman aged 18-35 years in good health and CMV-seropositive.

In its sample, this clone was seen once. This chain links TRBV15 with TRBJ2-4; possible D gene TRBD1, 6 bases. Trimming left V 3 bases short and J 0 bases short, with 15 bases between. The germline CDR1 and CDR2 sequences are LNHNV and YYDKDF (reference sequence). CDR3 length: 17 amino acids. CDR3 residues: CATSSGQMILAKNIQYF. CDR3 DNA: TGTGCCACCAGCAGTGGACAGATGATCCTAGCCAAAAACATTCAGTACTTC.

The chain is built from TRBV27 and TRBJ2-1; the match to TRBD2 covers 8 bases. The germline V gene encodes CDR1 MNHEY and CDR2 SMNVEV (reference sequence). V lost 6 bases and J lost 7; bases outside the gene matches: 8. This CDR3 has 14 residues. The CDR3 coding sequence is TGTGCCAGCAGGGAGCGGGAGAGAAATAATGAGCAGTTCTTC. This translates into CASRERERNNEQFF.

This clone was counted a single time. V is TRBV27 and J is TRBJ1-5; 7 bases are a match to TRBD1. Trimming cost V 5 bases and J 7 bases; bases outside gene matches: 14. Germline V gene data show CDR1 as MNHEY and CDR2 as SMNVEV (reference sequence). This CDR3 is built from 16 residues. This CDR3 reads CASSPQQGVNGQPQHF. The CDR3 nucleotides are TGTGCCAGCAGTCCCCAGCAGGGGGTGAATGGGCAGCCCCAGCATTTT.

This sequence joins TRBV7-6 and TRBJ2-1, with 7 bases identical to TRBD2. After removal of 5 bases from V and 0 bases from J, the junction contained 7 bases not matched to a gene. The CDR3 is made up of 16 amino acids. Germline CDR1 SGHVS, CDR2 FNYEAQ. Here the CDR3 reads CASSPTWEGSYNEQFF. In nucleotides, the CDR3 is TGTGCCAGCAGCCCCACCTGGGAGGGCTCCTACAATGAGCAGTTCTTC.

The rearrangement joins TRBV7-8 to TRBJ2-1; perhaps TRBD2 as D (6 bases). Trimming cost V 0 bases and J 4 bases, with 13 bases left between them. The CDR3 runs to 16 residues. The germline V gene has CDR1 SGHVS and CDR2 FQNEAQ. The CDR3 reads CASSLARDSFYNEQFF. In DNA form, the CDR3 reads TGTGCCAGCAGCTTAGCGAGGGACTCCTTTTACAATGAGCAGTTCTTC.

This chain connects TRBV27 to TRBJ2-5; a weak D match, TRBD2 (6 bases). V lost 10 bases and J lost 2, with 17 bases in between. The germline V gene encodes CDR1 MNHEY and CDR2 SMNVEV (reference sequence). This CDR3 has 14 residues. The CDR3 DNA reads TGTGCCATCGCCAGGGAGGACGCACAAGAGACCCAGTACTTC. This translates into CAIAREDAQETQYF.

The chain joins TRBV28 to TRBJ1-5, with TRBD1 identical over 8 bases. J lost 8 bases, V lost 3 bases, and 6 bases had no gene match. The CDR3 consists of 14 residues. Per the germline V gene, CDR1 is MDHEN and CDR2 is SYDVKM. The CDR3 DNA is TGTGCCAGCAGTTTCTCAGGGGGCCGGGAGCCCCAGCATTTT. It yields the protein CASSFSGGREPQHF.

The rearrangement uses TRBV4-1 and TRBJ2-3; 7 bases are a match to TRBD2. Trimming took 4 bases from V and 0 from J; bases not matched to a gene: 16. Per the germline V gene, CDR1 is MGHRA and CDR2 is YSYEKL. This CDR3 comprises 19 residues. CDR3 nucleotide sequence: TGCGCCAGCAGCCCTCGATGGAGCGGGACCCGGATAAGCACAGATACGCAGTATTTT. It codes for CASSPRWSGTRISTDTQYF.

The V and J genes are TRBV6-4 and TRBJ1-1; no definite D call. V was shortened by 5 bases and J by 0 bases, with 13 bases between the two germline ends. CDR1 MRHNA and CDR2 SNTAGT come from the germline V gene. This CDR3 is 15 amino acids long. CDR3 sequence (DNA): TGTGCCAGCAGTTATAACAGAAATTTGAACACTGAAGCTTTCTTT. Amino acid sequence: CASSYNRNLNTEAFF.

The chain employs TRBV5-1 and TRBJ2-2, with a tentative D call TRBD2 (6 bases). CDR3 length equals 14 residues. Germline CDR1 reads SGHRS; CDR2 reads YFSETQ. The ends were cut back, 4 bases at V and 0 bases at J, with 7 bases in the middle. The CDR3 nucleotides read TGCGCCAGCAGCGGGGACTCGAACACCGGGGAGCTGTTTTTT. Amino acid sequence: CASSGDSNTGELFF.

The chain couples TRBV5-1 to TRBJ2-2, with 7 bases that match TRBD1. The germline CDR1 and CDR2 sequences are SGHRS and YFSETQ. The V gene end was trimmed by 1 base and the J gene end by 6 bases; junction bases not matched to a gene: 3. The CDR3 is made up of 14 amino acids. In nucleotides, the CDR3 is TGCGCCAGCAGCTTGTATCAGGGGGCCGGGGAGCTGTTTTTT. It translates to CASSLYQGAGELFF. The full variable domain, with the rest looked up from reference TRBV5-1 and TRBJ2-2, is KAGVTQTPRYLIKTRGQQVTLSCSPISGHRSVSWYQQTPGQGLQFLFEYFSETQRNKGNFPGRFSGRQFSNSRSEMNVSTLELGDSALYLCASSLYQGAGELFFGEGSRLTVL.

The chain is built from TRBV27 and TRBJ2-7; 9 nucleotides match TRBD2. Trimming removed 4 bases from V and 2 bases from J; junction bases left unmatched: 6. Germline V gene lookup returns CDR1 MNHEY and CDR2 SMNVEV (reference sequence). CDR3 length equals 15 residues. CDR3 sequence: CASSWASGAPYEQYF. Here the CDR3 DNA reads TGTGCCAGCAGTTGGGCTAGCGGGGCCCCCTACGAGCAGTACTTC.

The V call is TRBV7-2, the J call TRBJ2-3, with 8 positions matching TRBD2. The germline V gene has CDR1 SGHTA and CDR2 FQGNSA. With V trimmed by 0 bases and J by 2 bases, 7 bases remained unmatched. The CDR3 has 17 residues. CDR3 loop: CASSLASGGPFTDTQYF. CDR3 DNA: TGTGCCAGCAGCTTAGCGTCGGGGGGGCCGTTCACAGATACGCAGTATTTT.

The chain links TRBV4-1 to TRBJ1-2, with D tentatively TRBD1 (5 bases). The germline V and J ends were trimmed by 0 bases and 2 bases, with 10 bases remaining between them. The CDR3 is 15 residues long. Per germline, CDR1 MGHRA and CDR2 YSYEKL. The CDR3 nucleotides are TGCGCCAGCAGCCAAGATGGGGGGGGAAACTATGGCTACACCTTC. Protein: CASSQDGGGNYGYTF.

This chain connects TRBV28 to TRBJ1-2, with D unclear. V was shortened by 6 bases and J by 6 bases, with 8 bases between the two germline ends. This CDR3 is built from 11 residues. Germline V gene lookup returns CDR1 MDHEN and CDR2 SYDVKM. CDR3 protein: CASRRQNGYTF. CDR3 sequence (DNA): TGTGCCAGCAGGCGACAAAATGGCTACACCTTC.

V usage is TRBV4-1 and J usage is TRBJ1-1; D unresolved. With 1 base removed from V and 0 bases from J, the gap between germline ends came to 9 bases. The CDR3 length is 15 residues. Germline V CDR1 and CDR2: MGHRA, YSYEKL. For the CDR3, the DNA is TGCGCCAGCAGCCAAGTGCTGAACATGAACACTGAAGCTTTCTTT. Its translation is CASSQVLNMNTEAFF.

The rearrangement joins TRBV25-1 to TRBJ2-7; 7 nucleotides agree with TRBD1. This CDR3 comprises 13 residues. The germline CDR1 and CDR2 sequences are MGHDK and SYGVNS. The junction had 6 bases not matched to a gene; V was cut back by 8 bases and J by 2 bases. CDR3 nucleotides: TGTGCCAGCGGGGGACAGAAAACCTACGAGCAGTACTTC. Translated, it gives CASGGQKTYEQYF.

The chain carries TRBV4-3 and TRBJ2-3; 10 bases align to TRBD2. The CDR3 totals 18 residues. Looked up from germline, CDR1 is LGHNA and CDR2 is YSLEER. V was pared by 0 bases and J by 4 bases, with 10 bases of the junction left unmatched. Here the CDR3 reads CASSQDLLAGPGADTQYF. CDR3 in DNA: TGCGCCAGCAGCCAAGATCTACTAGCGGGGCCAGGCGCAGATACGCAGTATTTT.

This CDR3 is CASSERYNYGYTF. The CDR3 coding sequence is TGTGCCAGTAGTGAGCGGTATAACTATGGCTACACCTTC. The genes are TRBV19 and TRBJ1-2; D remains ambiguous. V lost 5 bases to trimming and J lost 1 base, with 8 bases between them. In germline, CDR1 is LNHDA, CDR2 SQIVND (reference sequence). The CDR3 runs to 13 residues.

This chain connects TRBV7-2 to TRBJ2-2, with 11 bases aligning to TRBD1. The CDR3 has 19 amino acids. Germline loops: CDR1 SGHTA, CDR2 FQGNSA. Trimming removed 4 bases from V and 3 bases from J; junction bases left unmatched: 13. The CDR3, as DNA: TGTGCCAGCAGCTCACACCGGGACAGGGGGTGGTGGGACACCGGGGAGCTGTTTTTT. It codes for CASSSHRDRGWWDTGELFF.

This clone was counted only a few times. V is TRBV6-6 and J is TRBJ1-2; 7 nucleotides align to TRBD1. This CDR3 has 13 amino acids. Trimming took 6 bases from V and 8 from J; bases not matched to a gene: 9. Germline V gene lookup returns CDR1 MNHNY and CDR2 SVGAGI (reference sequence). The CDR3 DNA follows: TGTGCCAGCAGCTGGGCCACAGGGGACGGCTACACCTTC. This codes for CASSWATGDGYTF.

The V call is TRBV6-6, the J call TRBJ1-2, with TRBD1 as a possible D gene (6 bases). This CDR3 is built from 14 residues. Germline V gene data show CDR1 as MNHNY and CDR2 as SVGAGI (reference sequence). The V end lost 7 bases, the J end lost 8 bases, and 20 bases lay between the germline ends. The CDR3 DNA sequence: TGTGCCAGCATTCAGGACAGCCTTGGTTACGGCTACACCTTC. This sequence encodes CASIQDSLGYGYTF.

V is TRBV30 and J is TRBJ1-6; the D is unclear. Germline CDR1 reads GTSNPN; CDR2 reads SVGIG (reference sequence). The V gene lost 2 bases and the J gene lost 8 bases, with 10 bases spanning the gap. This CDR3 has 13 residues. CDR3 in DNA: TGTGCCTGGAGTTCCGGGAGGGATTCACCCCTCCACTTT. It is translated as CAWSSGRDSPLHF.

The rearrangement uses TRBV11-2 and TRBJ1-1, with 8 bases identical to TRBD1. CDR3 length: 12 residues. After removal of 1 base from V and 10 bases from J, the junction contained 2 bases not matched to a gene. The germline gives CDR1 SGHAT, CDR2 FQNNGV. In DNA form, the CDR3 reads TGTGCCAGCAGCTTAGGGACAGGGATAGCTTTCTTT. This gives the protein CASSLGTGIAFF.